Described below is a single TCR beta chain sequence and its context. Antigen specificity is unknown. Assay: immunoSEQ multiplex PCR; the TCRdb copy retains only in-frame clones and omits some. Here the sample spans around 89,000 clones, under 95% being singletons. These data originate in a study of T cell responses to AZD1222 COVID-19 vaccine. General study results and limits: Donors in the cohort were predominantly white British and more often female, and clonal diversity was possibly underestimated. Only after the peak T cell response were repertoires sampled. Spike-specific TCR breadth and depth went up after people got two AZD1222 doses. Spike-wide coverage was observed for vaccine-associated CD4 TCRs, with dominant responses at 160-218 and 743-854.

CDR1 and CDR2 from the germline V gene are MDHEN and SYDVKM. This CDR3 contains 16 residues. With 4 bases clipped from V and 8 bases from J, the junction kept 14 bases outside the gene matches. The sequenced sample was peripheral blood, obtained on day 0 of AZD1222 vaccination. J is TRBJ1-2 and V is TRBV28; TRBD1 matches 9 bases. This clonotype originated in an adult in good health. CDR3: CASSSIGTGNFGGYTF. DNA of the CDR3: TGTGCCAGCAGTTCTATAGGGACAGGGAACTTCGGGGGCTACACCTTC.